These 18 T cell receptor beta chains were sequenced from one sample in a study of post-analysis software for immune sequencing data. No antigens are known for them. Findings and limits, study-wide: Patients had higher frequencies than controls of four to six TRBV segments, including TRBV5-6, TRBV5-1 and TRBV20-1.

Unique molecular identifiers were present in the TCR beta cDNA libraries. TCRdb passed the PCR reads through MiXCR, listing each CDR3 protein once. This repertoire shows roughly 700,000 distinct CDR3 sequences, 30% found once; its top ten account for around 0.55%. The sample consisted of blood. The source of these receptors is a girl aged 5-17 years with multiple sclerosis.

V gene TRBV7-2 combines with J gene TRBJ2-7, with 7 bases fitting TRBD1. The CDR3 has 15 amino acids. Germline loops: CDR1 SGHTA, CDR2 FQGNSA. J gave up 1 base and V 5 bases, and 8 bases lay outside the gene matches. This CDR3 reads CASSLGTALSYEQYF. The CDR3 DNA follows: TGTGCCAGCAGCCTCGGGACAGCATTGTCCTACGAGCAGTACTTC.

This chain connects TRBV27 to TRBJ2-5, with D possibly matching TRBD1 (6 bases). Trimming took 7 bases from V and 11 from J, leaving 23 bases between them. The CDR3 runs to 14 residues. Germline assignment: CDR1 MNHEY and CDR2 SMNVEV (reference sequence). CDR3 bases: TGTGCCAGCATAGGACAGAATACCTACAATGAGCAGTACTTC. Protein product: CASIGQNTYNEQYF.

The DNA for the CDR3 is TGTGCCAGCCATAATAGATTCGGACAGGGGGTGACTGAAGCTTTCTTT. It is translated as CASHNRFGQGVTEAFF. V is TRBV6-5 and J is TRBJ1-1; TRBD1 matches 10 bases. The V and J ends lost 8 bases and 5 bases, in that order; junction bases with no gene match: 14. The CDR3 is 16 residues long. Germline V gene sequence: CDR1 MNHEY, CDR2 SVGAGI.

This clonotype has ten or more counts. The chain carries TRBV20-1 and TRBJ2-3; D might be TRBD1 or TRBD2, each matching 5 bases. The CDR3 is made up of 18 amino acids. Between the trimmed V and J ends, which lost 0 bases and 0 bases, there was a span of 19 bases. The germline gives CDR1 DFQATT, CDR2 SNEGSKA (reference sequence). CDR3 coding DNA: TGCAGTGCTAGAGATGTCGGGGCTAGCCGGAAGAGCACAGATACGCAGTATTTT. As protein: CSARDVGASRKSTDTQYF.

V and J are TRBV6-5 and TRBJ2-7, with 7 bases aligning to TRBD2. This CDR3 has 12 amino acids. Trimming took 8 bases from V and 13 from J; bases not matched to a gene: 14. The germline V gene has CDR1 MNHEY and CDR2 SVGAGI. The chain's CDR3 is CASGGTTNLIYF. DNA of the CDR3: TGTGCCAGCGGTGGGACTACGAACCTGATATACTTC.

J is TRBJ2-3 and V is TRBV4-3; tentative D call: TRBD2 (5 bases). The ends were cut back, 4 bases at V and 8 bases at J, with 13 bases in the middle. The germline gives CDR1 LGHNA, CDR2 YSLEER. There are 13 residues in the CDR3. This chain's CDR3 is CASSPQLAGTQYF. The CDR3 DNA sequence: TGCGCCAGCAGCCCCCAGCTCGCGGGTACGCAGTATTTT.

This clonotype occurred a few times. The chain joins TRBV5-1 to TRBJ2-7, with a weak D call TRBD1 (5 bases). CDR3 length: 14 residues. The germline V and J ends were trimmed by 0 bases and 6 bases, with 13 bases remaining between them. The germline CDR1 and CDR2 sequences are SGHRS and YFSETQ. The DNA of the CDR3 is TGCGCCAGCAGCTTGGTAGGTCAGGGTCGCGAGCAGTACTTC. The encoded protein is CASSLVGQGREQYF.

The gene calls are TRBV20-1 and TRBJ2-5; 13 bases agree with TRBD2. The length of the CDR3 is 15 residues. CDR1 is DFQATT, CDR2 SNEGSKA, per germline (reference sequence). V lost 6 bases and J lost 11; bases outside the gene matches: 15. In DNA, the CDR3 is TGCAGTGCCTTTGGACTAGCGGGGGCATACAATGAGCAGTACTTC. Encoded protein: CSAFGLAGAYNEQYF.

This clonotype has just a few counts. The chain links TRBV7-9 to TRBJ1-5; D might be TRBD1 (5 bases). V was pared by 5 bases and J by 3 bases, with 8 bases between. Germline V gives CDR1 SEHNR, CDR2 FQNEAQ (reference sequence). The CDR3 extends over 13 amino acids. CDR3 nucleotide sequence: TGTGCCAGCAGCAGGACATTCAATCAGCCCCAGCATTTT. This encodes CASSRTFNQPQHF.

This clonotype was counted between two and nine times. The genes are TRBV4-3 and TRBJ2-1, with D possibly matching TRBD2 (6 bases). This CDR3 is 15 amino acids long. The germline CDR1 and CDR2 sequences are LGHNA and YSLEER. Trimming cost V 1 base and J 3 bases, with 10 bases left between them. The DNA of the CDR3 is TGCGCCAGCAGCCAAGGGGGGGAGCGCTACAATGAGCAGTTCTTC. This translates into CASSQGGERYNEQFF.

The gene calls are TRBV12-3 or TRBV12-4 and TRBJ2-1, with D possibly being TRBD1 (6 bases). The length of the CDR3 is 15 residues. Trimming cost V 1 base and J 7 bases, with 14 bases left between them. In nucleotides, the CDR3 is TGTGCCAGCAGTTTAGGAGGCCCAAGGGGGAATGAGCAGTTCTTC. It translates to CASSLGGPRGNEQFF.

The CDR3 nucleotides are TGTGCCAGCAGTTTATCGGGGACTAGCCCCACAGATACGCAGTATTTT. Amino acids: CASSLSGTSPTDTQYF. V and J are TRBV27 and TRBJ2-3, with TRBD2 matching 9 bases. The J segment lost 2 bases and the V segment lost 0 bases, leaving 3 bases of the junction unmatched. CDR3 length equals 16 residues. The germline V gene encodes CDR1 MNHEY and CDR2 SMNVEV (reference sequence).

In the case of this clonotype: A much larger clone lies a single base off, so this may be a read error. Written as DNA, the CDR3 is TGCAGCGGTCGTGGGGATCGGGCCACTGAAGCTTTCTTT. It specifies CSGRGDRATEAFF. The rearrangement uses TRBV29-1 and TRBJ1-1, with D unresolved. Germline assignment: CDR1 SQVTM and CDR2 ANQGSEA. There are 13 residues in the CDR3. Trimming took 7 bases from V and 4 from J, leaving 16 bases between them.

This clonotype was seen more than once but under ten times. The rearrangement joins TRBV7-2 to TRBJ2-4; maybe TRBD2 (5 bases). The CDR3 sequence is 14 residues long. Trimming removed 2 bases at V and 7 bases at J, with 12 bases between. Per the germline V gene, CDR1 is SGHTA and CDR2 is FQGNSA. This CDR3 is CASSLTVDYNIQYF. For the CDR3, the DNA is TGTGCCAGCAGCTTAACCGTCGACTATAACATTCAGTACTTC.

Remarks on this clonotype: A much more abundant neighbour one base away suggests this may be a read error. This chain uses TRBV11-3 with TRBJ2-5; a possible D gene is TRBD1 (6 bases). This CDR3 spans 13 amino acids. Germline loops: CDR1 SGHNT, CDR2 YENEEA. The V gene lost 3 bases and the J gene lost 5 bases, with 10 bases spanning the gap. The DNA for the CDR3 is TGTGCCAGCAGCTTCACAGGGTTGGAGACCCAGTACTTC. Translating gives CASSFTGLETQYF.

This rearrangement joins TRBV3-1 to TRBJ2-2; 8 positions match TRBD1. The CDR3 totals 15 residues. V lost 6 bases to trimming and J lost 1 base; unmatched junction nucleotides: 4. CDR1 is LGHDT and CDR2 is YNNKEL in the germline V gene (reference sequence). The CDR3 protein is CASRKTGENTGELFF. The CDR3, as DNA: TGTGCCAGCAGAAAGACAGGGGAGAACACCGGGGAGCTGTTTTTT.

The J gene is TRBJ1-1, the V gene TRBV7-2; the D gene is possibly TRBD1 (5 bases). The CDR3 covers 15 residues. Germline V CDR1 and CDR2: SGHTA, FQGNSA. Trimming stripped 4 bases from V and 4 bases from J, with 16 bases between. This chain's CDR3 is CASSYVFGGVTEAFF. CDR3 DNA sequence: TGTGCCAGCAGCTATGTTTTTGGGGGTGTCACTGAAGCTTTCTTT.

This CDR3 is CASSSDIYTQYF. DNA of the CDR3: TGTGCCAGCAGCTCAGATATATATACGCAGTATTTT. V is TRBV7-2 and J is TRBJ2-3; no definite D call. The V gene's germline CDR1 is SGHTA and CDR2 FQGNSA. The CDR3 consists of 12 residues. Trimming pared 4 bases from V and 7 bases from J, leaving 9 bases between.